This T cell receptor beta chain was identified during a study of CD8 T cells in Susac syndrome. Broader study findings: That the number of individuals in its TCR sequencing and HLA analysis was relatively small was acknowledged by the study.

The CDR3 is 16 residues long. After removal of 2 bases from V and 4 bases from J, the junction contained 6 bases not matched to a gene. CDR1 is SGHNT, CDR2 YYREEE, per germline (reference sequence). Random hexamers served to reverse transcribe roughly 0.5 to 1 ug RNA. The authors amplified TCR beta CDR3 across 54 Vbeta and 13 Jbeta using immunoSEQ multiplex PCR. TCRdb reprocessed the immunoSEQ multiplex PCR reads via MiXCR and lists one record per CDR3 protein. The sample lists fewer than 350,000 distinct CDR3 sequences, under 95% occurring once. A word on this clonotype: Its antigen is unknown.

Sequencing targeted TCR beta in T cells from blood (CD8+ and CD4+). The clonotype comes from a human donor with multiple sclerosis. This sequence joins TRBV5-4 and TRBJ2-3, with 11 bases aligning to TRBD2. The specimen was CD4+ T cells from PBMCs. CDR3 DNA sequence: TGTGCCAGCAGCTTACGTAGCGGGAGGGCGGCAGATACGCAGTATTTT. This sequence encodes CASSLRSGRAADTQYF.